A single sample gave rise to the 25 T cell receptor beta chains below, sequenced in a study of early T cells in non-severe SARS-CoV-2 infection. TCRdb reanalysed the 5' RACE reads using MiXCR and keeps one entry per CDR3 protein. This table has tens of thousands of distinct CDR3 sequences, 14% to 15% appearing once. The sequenced sample was whole blood. The origin of the receptors is an adult who was a healthcare worker with PCR-confirmed SARS-CoV-2 infection or an uninfected control (not recorded which).

This clonotype was recorded a few times. V usage is TRBV4-1 and J usage is TRBJ2-7; D gene uncertain. The CDR3 covers 13 residues. V lost 2 bases to trimming and J lost 6 bases, with 11 bases between them. CDR1 and CDR2 (germline): MGHRA, YSYEKL. CDR3 protein: CASSQTTISEQYF. In DNA, the CDR3 is TGCGCCAGCAGCCAAACTACCATCAGCGAGCAGTACTTC.

This clonotype has only a few counts. CDR3 in DNA: TGCAGTGCTAGCCCGAACCGGGACGACCAAGAGACCCAGTACTTC. Amino acid sequence: CSASPNRDDQETQYF. The chain couples TRBV20-1 to TRBJ2-5, with D possibly called TRBD1 or TRBD2 (5 bases each). Trimming took 3 bases from V and 0 from J, leaving 14 bases between them. The V gene's germline CDR1 is DFQATT and CDR2 SNEGSKA (reference sequence). This CDR3 region has 15 residues.

The chain employs TRBV27 and TRBJ1-2; D is unclear. The CDR3 length is 14 residues. The V and J ends lost 0 bases and 3 bases respectively, with 8 bases between them. The germline gives CDR1 MNHEY, CDR2 SMNVEV (reference sequence). CDR3 in amino acids: CASSLSVRHYGYTF. CDR3 DNA sequence: TGTGCCAGCAGTTTATCGGTGCGACACTATGGCTACACCTTC.

The V and J genes are TRBV5-6 and TRBJ2-4; weak D call: TRBD1 (5 bases). Germline CDR1 is SGHDT and CDR2 is YYEEEE. Trimming left V 1 base short and J 0 bases short, with 5 bases between. This CDR3 spans 14 amino acids. The CDR3 region has the DNA TGTGCCAGCAGCTTGCAGGGAGCCAAAAACATTCAGTACTTC. Translating gives CASSLQGAKNIQYF.

This clonotype has just a few counts. The chain combines TRBV24-1 with TRBJ1-5, with D uncertain. In germline, CDR1 is KGHDR, CDR2 SFDVKD. The CDR3 contains 10 residues. Trimming cost V 9 bases and J 5 bases, with 4 bases left between them. The DNA of the CDR3 is TGTGCCACCCAGGATCAGCCCCAGCATTTT. Amino acid sequence: CATQDQPQHF.

The V call is TRBV12-5, the J call TRBJ2-2, with D unclear. The CDR3 covers 13 residues. Trimming stripped 8 bases from V and 3 bases from J, with 10 bases between. CDR1 and CDR2 from the germline V gene are LGHNT and FRNRAP. DNA of the CDR3: TGTGCTAGTTCGTTCTGGGACACCGGGGAGCTGTTTTTT. This encodes CASSFWDTGELFF.

This clonotype was seen repeatedly, ten times or more. The rearrangement uses TRBV7-2 and TRBJ2-7; D remains unclear. V lost 6 bases and J 4 bases, leaving 7 bases between the germline ends. Germline CDR1 and CDR2: SGHTA and FQGNSA. The CDR3 covers 11 residues. The CDR3 DNA is TGTGCCAGCAGTTCCCTTTACGAGCAGTACTTC. It yields the protein CASSSLYEQYF. Complete variable domain (other parts from reference TRBV7-2 and TRBJ2-7): GAGVSQSPSNKVTEKGKDVELRCDPISGHTALYWYRQSLGQGLEFLIYFQGNSAPDKSGLPSDRFSAERTGGSVSTLTIQRTQQEDSAVYLCASSSLYEQYFGPGTRLTVT.

The V gene is TRBV3-1, the J gene TRBJ2-5; D remains unclear. V lost 4 bases to trimming and J lost 4 bases, with 10 bases between them. The CDR3 is made up of 13 amino acids. The germline V gene encodes CDR1 LGHDT and CDR2 YNNKEL (reference sequence). The CDR3 DNA is TGTGCCAGCAGCCGTTGGCTAGGAGAGACCCAGTACTTC. Protein product: CASSRWLGETQYF.

This chain joins TRBV5-1 and TRBJ2-5; 7 bases fit TRBD2. V trimming: 4 bases; J trimming: 4 bases; junction bases outside the gene matches: 7. The CDR3 consists of 14 residues. CDR1 SGHRS and CDR2 YFSETQ come from the germline V gene. The CDR3 is CASSQLREGETQYF. Here the CDR3 DNA reads TGCGCCAGCAGCCAATTGAGGGAGGGAGAGACCCAGTACTTC. Filled out from reference TRBV5-1 and TRBJ2-5, the complete variable domain reads KAGVTQTPRYLIKTRGQQVTLSCSPISGHRSVSWYQQTPGQGLQFLFEYFSETQRNKGNFPGRFSGRQFSNSRSEMNVSTLELGDSALYLCASSQLREGETQYFGPGTRLLVL.

In this sample, this clonotype turned up a few times. The rearrangement links TRBV27 to TRBJ2-7; D ambiguous. V gave up 5 bases and J gave up 0 bases, with 20 bases separating them. Germline V CDR1 and CDR2: MNHEY, SMNVEV (reference sequence). The CDR3 covers 17 residues. CDR3 in amino acids: CASSPSSTDYYSYEQYF. The DNA for the CDR3 is TGTGCCAGCAGTCCCTCGTCGACTGATTATTACTCCTACGAGCAGTACTTC.

The table lists this clonotype with many counts. The rearrangement links TRBV2 to TRBJ2-1; weak D call: TRBD2 (5 bases). The CDR3 loop spans 13 amino acids. Per the germline V gene, CDR1 is SNHLY and CDR2 is FYNNEI. Trimming took 3 bases from V and 4 from J, leaving 7 bases between them. CDR3 sequence reads: CASSDRTYNEQFF. CDR3 nucleotides: TGTGCCAGCAGTGACAGGACTTACAATGAGCAGTTCTTC.

The chain links TRBV20-1 to TRBJ1-1; the D is unclear. CDR1 is DFQATT, CDR2 SNEGSKA, per germline (reference sequence). Trimming shortened V by 5 bases and J by 2 bases, and 6 bases separated the two germline ends. The CDR3 covers 11 residues. CDR3 in amino acids: CSAPPNTEAFF. In nucleotides, the CDR3 is TGCAGTGCTCCCCCCAACACTGAAGCTTTCTTT.

This clonotype appeared a few times. V is TRBV5-1 and J is TRBJ2-1, with D tentatively TRBD2 (7 bases). This CDR3 has 18 residues. In germline, CDR1 is SGHRS, CDR2 YFSETQ. V was cut by 0 bases and J by 8 bases, with 24 bases left in between. Here the CDR3 reads CASSLGQTSLPGGYEQFF. The DNA of the CDR3 is TGCGCCAGCAGCTTGGGCCAGACTAGCCTCCCCGGGGGCTATGAGCAGTTCTTC.

The chain's CDR3 is CASSPSLPGLGADTQYF. The DNA of the CDR3 is TGCGCCAGCAGCCCCTCCCTACCGGGACTAGGGGCAGATACGCAGTATTTT. The chain has TRBV4-1 and TRBJ2-3, with 8 positions matching TRBD2. The junction had 13 bases not matched to a gene; V was cut back by 4 bases and J by 4 bases. CDR1 is MGHRA, CDR2 YSYEKL, per germline. The CDR3 sequence is 17 residues long.

This clonotype occurred a few times. The genes are TRBV20-1 and TRBJ2-7; TRBD1 is a possible D gene (5 bases). V was pared by 7 bases and J by 2 bases, with 9 bases between. The CDR3 runs 11 residues. Germline CDR1 is DFQATT and CDR2 is SNEGSKA (reference sequence). Here the CDR3 DNA reads TGCAGTGTGACAGCCACCTACGAGCAGTACTTC. It yields the protein CSVTATYEQYF.

With respect to this clonotype: This may come from a read error, since a much larger clone is one base off. The genes are TRBV6-4 and TRBJ2-1, with 7 nucleotides matching TRBD1. The germline gives CDR1 MRHNA, CDR2 SNTAGT. The CDR3 consists of 15 residues. Written as DNA, the CDR3 is TGTGCCGGCAGCCCTGACAGGGTGGGGGCTGATGAGCAGTTCTTC. It encodes CAGSPDRVGADEQFF.

This clonotype was counted a few times. V is TRBV11-2 and J is TRBJ2-1; 12 bases align to TRBD2. This CDR3 is built from 15 residues. CDR1 SGHAT and CDR2 FQNNGV come from the germline V gene. J was trimmed by 5 bases and V by 4 bases; bases with no gene match: 3. CDR3 amino acids: CASSSRTSGDNEQFF. Written as DNA, the CDR3 is TGTGCCAGCAGCTCACGGACTAGCGGGGACAATGAGCAGTTCTTC.

This clonotype was picked up many times. The chain has TRBV10-2 and TRBJ1-1; tentatively, D is TRBD1 (6 bases). V was shortened by 3 bases and J by 4 bases, with 9 bases between the two germline ends. Germline CDR1 and CDR2: WSHSY and SAAADI. This CDR3 spans 13 amino acids. In nucleotides, the CDR3 is TGCGCCAGCAGTGAACAGGGCGGCACTGAAGCTTTCTTT. It encodes CASSEQGGTEAFF.

The chain recombines TRBV6-1 with TRBJ2-2, with TRBD2 matching 10 bases. This CDR3 comprises 18 residues. Germline V gene data show CDR1 as MNHNS and CDR2 as SASEGT. V was pared by 5 bases and J by 6 bases, with 15 bases of the junction left unmatched. CDR3 bases: TGTGCCAGCAGTTCGGGGATGGGGCTAGCGGGAGACCCCGGGGAGCTGTTTTTT. It codes for CASSSGMGLAGDPGELFF.

This chain links TRBV4-3 with TRBJ2-7, with 9 bases identical to TRBD2. This CDR3 contains 16 residues. CDR1 is LGHNA and CDR2 is YSLEER in the germline V gene. Losses at the gene ends were 0 bases for V and 5 bases for J; bases not matched to a gene: 8. As DNA, the CDR3 is TGCGCCAGCAGCCAAGATCCTAGCGGGACTGTGCACGAGCAGTACTTC. The encoded protein is CASSQDPSGTVHEQYF.

This clonotype was detected many times. The chain combines TRBV6-5 with TRBJ1-4, with D uncertain. Trimming stripped 0 bases from V and 3 bases from J, with 8 bases between. Germline lookup yields CDR1 MNHEY and CDR2 SVGAGI. This CDR3 has 15 residues. The CDR3 spells CASSYSTGANEKLFF. CDR3 nucleotide sequence: TGTGCCAGCAGTTACTCAACTGGTGCTAATGAAAAACTGTTTTTT.

This clonotype was detected only a few times. This chain links TRBV29-1 with TRBJ2-7, with TRBD1 matching over 9 bases. After removal of 7 bases from V and 2 bases from J, the junction contained 12 bases not matched to a gene. Per germline, CDR1 SQVTM and CDR2 ANQGSEA. This CDR3 region has 15 residues. The CDR3: CSASHRDRVAYEQYF. CDR3 DNA sequence: TGCAGCGCGTCCCACCGGGACAGGGTAGCCTACGAGCAGTACTTC.

A note on this clonotype: It is likely a read error, because the conserved phenylalanine at the end of the CDR3 is missing. The chain joins TRBV29-1 to TRBJ2-7; 9 nucleotides match TRBD2. Germline V gene sequence: CDR1 SQVTM, CDR2 ANQGSEA. CDR3 length: 16 amino acids. Trimming cost V 6 bases and J 4 bases; bases outside gene matches: 16. CDR3 amino acids: CSVQKSSGRSSYEQYL. DNA of the CDR3: TGCAGCGTCCAAAAATCCAGCGGGAGGTCCTCTTACGAGCAGTACTTA.

V and J are TRBV2 and TRBJ2-2; D is ambiguous. V was pared by 3 bases and J by 6 bases, with 2 bases between. The CDR3 contains 11 residues. The germline V gene encodes CDR1 SNHLY and CDR2 FYNNEI. CDR3 sequence (DNA): TGTGCCAGCAGTGATCCCGGGGAGCTGTTTTTT. It specifies CASSDPGELFF. Variable domain in full (rest from reference TRBV2 and TRBJ2-2): EPEVTQTPSHQVTQMGQEVILRCVPISNHLYFYWYRQILGQKVEFLVSFYNNEISEKSEIFDDQFSVERPDGSNFTLKIRSTKLEDSAMYFCASSDPGELFFGEGSRLTVL.

V is TRBV7-2 and J is TRBJ1-6; 7 bases line up with TRBD1. The CDR3 is 21 residues long. V lost 5 bases to trimming and J lost 0 bases; unmatched junction nucleotides: 19. The germline V gene has CDR1 SGHTA and CDR2 FQGNSA. This CDR3 is CASSRRTGQGRFSSYNSPLHF. The CDR3 DNA reads as TGTGCCAGCAGCCGTCGGACAGGCCAGGGACGGTTTAGCTCCTATAATTCACCCCTCCACTTT. The whole variable domain, filled in from reference TRBV7-2 and TRBJ1-6, reads GAGVSQSPSNKVTEKGKDVELRCDPISGHTALYWYRQSLGQGLEFLIYFQGNSAPDKSGLPSDRFSAERTGGSVSTLTIQRTQQEDSAVYLCASSRRTGQGRFSSYNSPLHFGNGTRLTVT.